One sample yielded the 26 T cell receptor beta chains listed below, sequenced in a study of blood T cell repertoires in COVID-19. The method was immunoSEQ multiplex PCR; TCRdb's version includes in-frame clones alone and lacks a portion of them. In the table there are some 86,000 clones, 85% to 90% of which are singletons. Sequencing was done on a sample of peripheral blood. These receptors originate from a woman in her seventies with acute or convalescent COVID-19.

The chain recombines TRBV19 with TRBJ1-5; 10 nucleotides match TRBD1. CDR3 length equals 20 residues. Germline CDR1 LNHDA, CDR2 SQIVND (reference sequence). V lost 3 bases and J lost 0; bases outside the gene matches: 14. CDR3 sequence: CASSIGSDRGLSYSNQPQHF. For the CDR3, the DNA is TGTGCCAGTAGTATCGGTTCAGACAGGGGGCTCTCATATAGCAATCAGCCCCAGCATTTT.

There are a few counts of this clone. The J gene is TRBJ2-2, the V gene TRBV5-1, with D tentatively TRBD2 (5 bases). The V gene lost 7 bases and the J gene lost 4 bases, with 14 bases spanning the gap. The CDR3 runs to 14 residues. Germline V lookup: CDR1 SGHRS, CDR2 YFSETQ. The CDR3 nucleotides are TGCGCCAGCGCCCTGGGAGTGTCCACCGGGGAGCTGTTTTTT. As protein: CASALGVSTGELFF. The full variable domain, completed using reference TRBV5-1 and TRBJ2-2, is KAGVTQTPRYLIKTRGQQVTLSCSPISGHRSVSWYQQTPGQGLQFLFEYFSETQRNKGNFPGRFSGRQFSNSRSEMNVSTLELGDSALYLCASALGVSTGELFFGEGSRLTVL.

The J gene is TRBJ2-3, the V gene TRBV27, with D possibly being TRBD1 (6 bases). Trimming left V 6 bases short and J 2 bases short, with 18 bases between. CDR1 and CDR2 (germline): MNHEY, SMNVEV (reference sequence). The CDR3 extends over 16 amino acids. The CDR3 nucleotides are TGTGCCAGCAGCCCCGGGCCTCCAGGGGCCACAGATACGCAGTATTTT. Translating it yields CASSPGPPGATDTQYF.

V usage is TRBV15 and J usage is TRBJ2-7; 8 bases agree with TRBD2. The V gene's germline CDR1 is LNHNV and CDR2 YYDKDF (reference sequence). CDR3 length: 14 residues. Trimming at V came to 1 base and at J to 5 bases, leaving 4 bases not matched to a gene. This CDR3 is CATSRGGTSDEQYV. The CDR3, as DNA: TGTGCCACCAGCAGAGGGGGGACTAGTGACGAGCAGTACGTC.

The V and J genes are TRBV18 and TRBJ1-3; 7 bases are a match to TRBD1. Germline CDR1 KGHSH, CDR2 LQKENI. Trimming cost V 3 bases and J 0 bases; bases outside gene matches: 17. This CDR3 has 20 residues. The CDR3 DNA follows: TGTGCCAGCTCACCCTTTGCACTCCGGGACAGACCTGGCTCTGGAAACACCATATATTTT. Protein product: CASSPFALRDRPGSGNTIYF.

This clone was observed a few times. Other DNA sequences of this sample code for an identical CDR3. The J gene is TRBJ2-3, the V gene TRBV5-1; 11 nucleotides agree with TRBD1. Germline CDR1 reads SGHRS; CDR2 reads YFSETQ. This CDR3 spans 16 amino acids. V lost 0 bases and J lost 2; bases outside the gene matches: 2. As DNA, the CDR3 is TGCGCCAGCAGCTTGGCAGGACAGGGGGCCACAGATACGCAGTATTTT. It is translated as CASSLAGQGATDTQYF.

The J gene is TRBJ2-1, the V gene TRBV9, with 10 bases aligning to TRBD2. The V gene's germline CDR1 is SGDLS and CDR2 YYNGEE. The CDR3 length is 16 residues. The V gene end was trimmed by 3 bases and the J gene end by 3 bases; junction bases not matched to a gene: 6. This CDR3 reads CASSAGTSAYYNEQFF. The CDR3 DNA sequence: TGTGCCAGCAGCGCAGGGACTAGCGCATACTACAATGAGCAGTTCTTC. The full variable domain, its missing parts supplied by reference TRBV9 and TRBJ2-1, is DSGVTQTPKHLITATGQRVTLRCSPRSGDLSVYWYQQSLDQGLQFLIQYYNGEERAKGNILERFSAQQFPDLHSELNLSSLELGDSALYFCASSAGTSAYYNEQFFGPGTRLTVL.

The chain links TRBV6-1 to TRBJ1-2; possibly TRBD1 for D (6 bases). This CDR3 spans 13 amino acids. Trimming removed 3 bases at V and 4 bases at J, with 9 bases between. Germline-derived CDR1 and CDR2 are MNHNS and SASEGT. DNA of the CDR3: TGTGCCAGCAGTGACGGACAGTTCTATGGCTACACCTTC. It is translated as CASSDGQFYGYTF.

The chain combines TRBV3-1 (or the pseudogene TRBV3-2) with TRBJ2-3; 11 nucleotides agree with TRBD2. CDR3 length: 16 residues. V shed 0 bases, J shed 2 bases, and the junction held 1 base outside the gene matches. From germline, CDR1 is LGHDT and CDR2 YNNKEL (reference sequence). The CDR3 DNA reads TGTGCCAGCAGCCAAGATAGCGGGGGGGCCACAGATACGCAGTATTTT. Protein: CASSQDSGGATDTQYF.

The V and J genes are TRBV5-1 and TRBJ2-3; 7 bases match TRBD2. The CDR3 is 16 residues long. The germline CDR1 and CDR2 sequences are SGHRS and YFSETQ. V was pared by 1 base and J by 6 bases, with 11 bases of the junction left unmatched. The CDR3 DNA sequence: TGCGCCAGCAGCTTGTTCCCACCGGGGGGAAGCGATACGCAGTATTTT. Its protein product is CASSLFPPGGSDTQYF.

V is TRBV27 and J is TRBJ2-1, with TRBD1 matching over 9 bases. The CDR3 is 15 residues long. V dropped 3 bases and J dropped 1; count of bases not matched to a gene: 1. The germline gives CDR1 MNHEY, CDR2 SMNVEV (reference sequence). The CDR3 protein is CASSFGQGSYNEQFF. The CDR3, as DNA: TGTGCCAGCAGTTTCGGACAGGGGTCCTACAATGAGCAGTTCTTC.

CDR3 sequence: CSASSMGQGYNSPLHF. The CDR3 DNA sequence: TGCAGTGCTAGTTCGATGGGACAGGGATATAATTCACCCCTCCACTTT. The chain recombines TRBV20-1 with TRBJ1-6, with 9 bases fitting TRBD1. CDR3 length: 16 amino acids. V shed 3 bases and J 4 bases; nucleotides not matched to a gene: 7. In germline, CDR1 is DFQATT, CDR2 SNEGSKA (reference sequence).

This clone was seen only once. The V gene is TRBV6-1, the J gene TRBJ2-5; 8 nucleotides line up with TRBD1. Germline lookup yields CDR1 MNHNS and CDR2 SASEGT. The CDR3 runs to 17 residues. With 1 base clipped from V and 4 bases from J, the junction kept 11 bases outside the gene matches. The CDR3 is CASSEGLDRVGAETQYF. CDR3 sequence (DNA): TGTGCCAGCAGTGAAGGTCTGGACAGGGTGGGCGCAGAGACCCAGTACTTC.

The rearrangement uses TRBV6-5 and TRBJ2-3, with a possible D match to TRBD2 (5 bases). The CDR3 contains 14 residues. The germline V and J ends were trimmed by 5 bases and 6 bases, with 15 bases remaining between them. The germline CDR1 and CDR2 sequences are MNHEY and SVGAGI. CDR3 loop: CASSSGLFGDTQYF. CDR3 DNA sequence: TGTGCCAGCAGTAGCGGTCTTTTCGGGGATACGCAGTATTTT.

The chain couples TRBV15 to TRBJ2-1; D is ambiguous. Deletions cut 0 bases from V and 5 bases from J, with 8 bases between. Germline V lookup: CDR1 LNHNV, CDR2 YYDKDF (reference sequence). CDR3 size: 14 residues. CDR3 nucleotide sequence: TGTGCCACCAGCAGAGATTCCCCAGACAATGAGCAGTTCTTC. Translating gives CATSRDSPDNEQFF. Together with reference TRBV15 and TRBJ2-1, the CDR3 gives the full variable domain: DAMVIQNPRYQVTQFGKPVTLSCSQTLNHNVMYWYQQKSSQAPKLLFHYYDKDFNNEADTPDNFQSRRPNTSFCFLDIRSPGLGDTAMYLCATSRDSPDNEQFFGPGTRLTVL.

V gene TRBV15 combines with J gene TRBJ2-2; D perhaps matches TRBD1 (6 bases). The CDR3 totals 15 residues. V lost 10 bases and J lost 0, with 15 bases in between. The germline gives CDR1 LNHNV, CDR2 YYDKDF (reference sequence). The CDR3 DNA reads TGTGCCATCCAGCTGGGACAAGCGAACACCGGGGAGCTGTTTTTT. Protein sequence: CAIQLGQANTGELFF. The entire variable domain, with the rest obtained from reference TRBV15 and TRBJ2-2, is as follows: DAMVIQNPRYQVTQFGKPVTLSCSQTLNHNVMYWYQQKSSQAPKLLFHYYDKDFNNEADTPDNFQSRRPNTSFCFLDIRSPGLGDTAMYLCAIQLGQANTGELFFGEGSRLTVL.

CDR3 protein: CASTGGENQPQHF. The CDR3 nucleotides read TGTGCCAGCACGGGGGGAGAAAATCAGCCCCAGCATTTT. The chain employs TRBV6-5 and TRBJ1-5; a possible D gene is TRBD1 (5 bases). The CDR3 has 13 residues. Germline V gene lookup returns CDR1 MNHEY and CDR2 SVGAGI. Trimming left V 7 bases short and J 4 bases short, with 11 bases between.

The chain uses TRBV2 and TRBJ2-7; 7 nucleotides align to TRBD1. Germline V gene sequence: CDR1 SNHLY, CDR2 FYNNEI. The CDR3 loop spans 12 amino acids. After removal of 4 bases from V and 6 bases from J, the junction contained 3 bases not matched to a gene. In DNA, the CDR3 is TGTGCCAGCAGTGCGACAGGGAGCGAGCAGTACGTC. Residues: CASSATGSEQYV.

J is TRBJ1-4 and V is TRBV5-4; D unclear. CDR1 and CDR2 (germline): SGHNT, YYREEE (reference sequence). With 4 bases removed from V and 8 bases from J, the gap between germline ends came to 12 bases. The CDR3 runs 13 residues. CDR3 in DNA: TGTGCCAGCAGCGTGGACCCGGGGGAAAAACTGTTTTTT. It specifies CASSVDPGEKLFF.

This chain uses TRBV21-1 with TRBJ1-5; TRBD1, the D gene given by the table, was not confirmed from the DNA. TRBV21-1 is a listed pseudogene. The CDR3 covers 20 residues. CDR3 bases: TGTGCCAGCAGCAAAAAAGGGGACAGGGGAGTCCCATTAGGAAATCAGCCCCAGCATTTT. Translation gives CASSKKGDRGVPLGNQPQHF.

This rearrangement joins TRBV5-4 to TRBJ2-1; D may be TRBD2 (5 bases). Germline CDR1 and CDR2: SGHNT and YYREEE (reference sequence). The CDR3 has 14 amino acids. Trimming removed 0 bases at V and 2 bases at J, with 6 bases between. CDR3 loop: CASSLVGAYNEQFF. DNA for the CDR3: TGTGCCAGCAGCTTGGTCGGGGCCTACAATGAGCAGTTCTTC.

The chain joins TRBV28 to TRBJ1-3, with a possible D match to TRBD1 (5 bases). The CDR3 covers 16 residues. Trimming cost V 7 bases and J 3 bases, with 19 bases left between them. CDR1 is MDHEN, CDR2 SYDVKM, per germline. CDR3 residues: CASNSGGIRVGNTIYF. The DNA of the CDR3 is TGTGCCAGCAACAGTGGGGGGATAAGGGTTGGAAACACCATATATTTT.

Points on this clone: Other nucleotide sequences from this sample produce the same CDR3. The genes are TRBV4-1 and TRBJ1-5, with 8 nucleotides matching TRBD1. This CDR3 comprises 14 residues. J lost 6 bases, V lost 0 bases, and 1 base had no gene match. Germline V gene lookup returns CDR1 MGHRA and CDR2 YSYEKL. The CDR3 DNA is TGCGCCAGCAGCCAAGACAGGGGGCTTCAGCCCCAGCATTTT. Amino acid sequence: CASSQDRGLQPQHF.

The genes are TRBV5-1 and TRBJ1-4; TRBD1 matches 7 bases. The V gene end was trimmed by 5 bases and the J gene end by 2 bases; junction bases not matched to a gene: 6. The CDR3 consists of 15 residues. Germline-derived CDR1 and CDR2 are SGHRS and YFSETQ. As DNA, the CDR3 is TGCGCCAGCAGGCCAGGGGGAGGTACTAATGAAAAACTGTTTTTT. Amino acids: CASRPGGGTNEKLFF.

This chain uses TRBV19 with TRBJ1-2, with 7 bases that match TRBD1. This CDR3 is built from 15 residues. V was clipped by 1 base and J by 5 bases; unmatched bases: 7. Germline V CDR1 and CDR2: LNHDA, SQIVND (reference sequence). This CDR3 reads CASSIVQGLEYGYTF. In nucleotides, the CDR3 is TGTGCCAGTAGTATAGTACAGGGGCTCGAGTATGGCTACACCTTC. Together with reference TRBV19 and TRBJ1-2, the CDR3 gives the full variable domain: DGGITQSPKYLFRKEGQNVTLSCEQNLNHDAMYWYRQDPGQGLRLIYYSQIVNDFQKGDIAEGYSVSREKKESFPLTVTSAQKNPTAFYLCASSIVQGLEYGYTFGSGTRLTVV.

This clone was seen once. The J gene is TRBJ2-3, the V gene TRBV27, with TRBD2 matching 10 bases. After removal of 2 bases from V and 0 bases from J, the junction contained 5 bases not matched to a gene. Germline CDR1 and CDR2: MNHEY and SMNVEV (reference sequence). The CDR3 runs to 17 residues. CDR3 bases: TGTGCCAGCAGTTTACTCACTAGCGGGACTAGCACAGATACGCAGTATTTT. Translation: CASSLLTSGTSTDTQYF.